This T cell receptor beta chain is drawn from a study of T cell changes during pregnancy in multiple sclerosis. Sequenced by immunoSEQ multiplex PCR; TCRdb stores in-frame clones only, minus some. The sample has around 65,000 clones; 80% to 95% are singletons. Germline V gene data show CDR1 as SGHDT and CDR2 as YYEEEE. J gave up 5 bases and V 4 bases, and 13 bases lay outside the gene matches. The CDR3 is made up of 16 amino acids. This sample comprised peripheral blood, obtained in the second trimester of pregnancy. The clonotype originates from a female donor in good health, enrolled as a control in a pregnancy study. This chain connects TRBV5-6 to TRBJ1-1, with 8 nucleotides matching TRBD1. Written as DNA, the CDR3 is TGTGCCAGCAGCCGACCACTGACAGGGGAGGCGACTGAAGCTTTCTTT. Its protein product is CASSRPLTGEATEAFF.